This TCR beta chain was profiled in a study of Graves' ophthalmopathy and Graves' hyperthyroidism. Study results and limitations: Thyroid clonotypes that were expanded above 0.001 frequency mostly also appeared in blood.

This clonotype came up many times. Its antigen remains unidentified. Using RNA transcripts, the TCR beta CDR3 regions were amplified. Second-round multiplex PCR followed a first-round RT-PCR using HTBI primers. TCRdb re-called the multiplex PCR reads through MiXCR, storing one row per CDR3 protein. The sample lists about 740,000 distinct CDR3 sequences; 40% were seen once. V was pared by 8 bases and J by 7 bases, with 17 bases between. This CDR3 is 14 amino acids long. Germline-derived CDR1 and CDR2 are SNHLY and FYNNEI. The study excluded patients with other autoimmune diseases, uncontrolled infections, pregnancy or lactation. Diagnostic conclusions were grounded in clinical symptoms, serum thyroxine, TRAb, thyroid ultrasound and orbital computed tomography.

The V call is TRBV2, the J call TRBJ1-4, with D unresolved. The sequence was collected from an adult man with Graves' ophthalmopathy. Sequencing was done on a sample of peripheral blood. The CDR3 region has the DNA TGTGCCAGCTTTGTTCGAGGAGGGAGTGAAAAACTGTTTTTT. It codes for CASFVRGGSEKLFF.